This T cell receptor (beta chain) was captured in a study of cytomegalovirus exposure and HLA in healthy donors. Overall study results and limits: Researchers counted around 150 TCR beta chains as cytomegalovirus-associated.

Regarding this clone: The antigen is unknown.

The CDR3 is 13 residues long. In germline, CDR1 is MNHNS, CDR2 SASEGT. Trimming took 6 bases from V and 3 from J, leaving 11 bases between them. Method: immunoSEQ multiplex PCR; TCRdb's copy keeps in-frame clones and lacks some. The sample yields 90,000 to 130,000 clones, around nine tenths seen once. J is TRBJ1-2 and V is TRBV6-1; no clear D gene. The clonotype originates from a woman aged 30 to 39 in good health and CMV-seropositive. Sequencing was done on a sample of PBMCs. The CDR3 DNA reads as TGTGCCAGCAGCCAGCGGGGTGACTATGGCTACACCTTC. Amino acid sequence: CASSQRGDYGYTF.